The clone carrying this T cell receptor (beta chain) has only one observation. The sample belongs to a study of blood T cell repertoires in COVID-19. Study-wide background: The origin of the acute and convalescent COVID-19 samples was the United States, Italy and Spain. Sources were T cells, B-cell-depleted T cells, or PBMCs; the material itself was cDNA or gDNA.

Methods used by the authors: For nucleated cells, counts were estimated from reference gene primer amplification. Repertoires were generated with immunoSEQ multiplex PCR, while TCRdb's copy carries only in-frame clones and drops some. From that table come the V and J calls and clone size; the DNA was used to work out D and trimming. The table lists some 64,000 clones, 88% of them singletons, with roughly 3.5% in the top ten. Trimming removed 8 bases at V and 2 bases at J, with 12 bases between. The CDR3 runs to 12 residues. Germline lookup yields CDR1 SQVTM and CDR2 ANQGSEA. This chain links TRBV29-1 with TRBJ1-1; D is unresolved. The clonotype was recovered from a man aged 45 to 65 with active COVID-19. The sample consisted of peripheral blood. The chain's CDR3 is CSTRAKNTEAFF. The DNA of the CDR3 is TGCAGCACTAGGGCTAAAAACACTGAAGCTTTCTTT. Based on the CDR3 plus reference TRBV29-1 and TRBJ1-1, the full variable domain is SAVISQKPSRDICQRGTSLTIQCQVDSQVTMMFWYRQQPGQSLTLIATANQGSEATYESGFVIDKFPISRPNLTFSTLTVSNMSPEDSSIYLCSTRAKNTEAFFGQGTRLTVV.